This is a list of T cell receptor beta chains from one sample in a study of vaccination effects on CD4 cells after COVID-19. The antigens of these receptors remain unknown. The repertoire was sequenced with immunoSEQ multiplex PCR; TCRdb's copy has only in-frame clones and lacks some. The repertoire holds about 57,000 clones, with about 78% as singletons. The sequenced sample was CD4+ T cells from PBMCs cultured without peptide, obtained after COVID-19 vaccination. The receptors here all came from a human donor who received a COVID-19 vaccine. CDR3s include the opening cysteine and the closing phenylalanine or tryptophan. D genes are given only for firm matches. Rows give clone size only sometimes, using once, few, many, or a class for an expanded clone.

NA	TRBD1	TRBJ2-7	TRBV7-8	14	CASSRGTGGYEQYF	TGTGCCAGCAGCCGCGGGACAGGGGGCTACGAGCAGTACTTC
NA	TRBD2	TRBJ2-7	TRBV7-2	16	CASSLVGGGPAAEQYF	TGTGCCAGCAGCTTAGTGGGGGGAGGGCCGGCGGCCGAGCAGTACTTC
NA	NA	TRBJ2-7	TRBV30	13	CAWSGMAGLEQYF	TGTGCCTGGAGTGGCATGGCGGGACTTGAGCAGTACTTC
NA	TRBD1	TRBJ1-5	TRBV7-9	15	CASSLVTGENQPQHF	TGTGCCAGCAGCCTCGTTACAGGGGAGAATCAGCCCCAGCATTTT
NA	NA	TRBJ2-1	TRBV5-1	12	CASSLAGDEQFF	TGCGCCAGCAGCTTGGCTGGGGATGAGCAGTTCTTC
NA	NA	TRBJ2-5	TRBV27	16	CASSLSYGRRMETQYF	TGTGCCAGCAGTTTATCTTACGGGCGGCGGATGGAGACCCAGTACTTC
NA	NA	TRBJ2-2	TRBV5-5	15	CASSLGRLNTGELFF	TGTGCCAGCAGCCTGGGCCGGCTTAACACCGGGGAGCTGTTTTTT
NA	NA	TRBJ2-3	TRBV20-1	12	CSASLFADTQYF	TGCAGTGCTAGTCTTTTCGCAGATACGCAGTATTTT
NA	NA	TRBJ1-5	TRBV5-1	16	CASSLGSTGGNQPQHF	TGCGCCAGCAGCTTGGGATCAACCGGGGGCAATCAGCCCCAGCATTTT
NA	NA	TRBJ1-6	TRBV4-1	18	CASSQDGAGLTYNSPLHF	TGCGCCAGCAGCCAAGATGGGGCAGGGCTGACCTATAATTCACCCCTCCACTTT
NA	NA	TRBJ1-2	TRBV14	13	CASRGSDNYGYTF	TGTGCCAGCAGGGGGTCCGACAACTATGGCTACACCTTC
few	TRBD1	TRBJ1-3	TRBV12-3/TRBV12-4	12	CASSRQGGTIYF	TGTGCCAGCAGCCGACAGGGAGGCACCATATATTTT
NA	NA	TRBJ1-5	TRBV7-2	16	CASSLAPLDRNQPQHF	TGTGCCAGCAGCTTAGCGCCCCTGGACAGAAATCAGCCCCAGCATTTT
NA	NA	TRBJ1-1	TRBV5-1	18	CASSSLGVRGAGGTEAFF	TGCGCCAGCAGCTCCCTGGGAGTTCGGGGAGCCGGCGGTACTGAAGCTTTCTTT
NA	TRBD1	TRBJ1-2	TRBV7-2	16	CASSPRFDRVGYGYTF	TGTGCCAGCAGCCCTAGATTTGACAGGGTAGGCTATGGCTACACCTTC
NA	NA	TRBJ1-6	TRBV14	13	CASSLLSYSPLHF	TGTGCCAGCAGCCTCCTCAGCTATTCACCCCTCCACTTT
NA	NA	TRBJ1-2	TRBV18	12	CASSPGQYGYTF	TGTGCCAGCTCACCCGGACAGTATGGCTACACCTTC
NA	NA	TRBJ2-7	TRBV5-1	13	CASSRDGFYEQYF	TGCGCCAGCAGCAGGGACGGCTTCTACGAGCAGTACTTC
NA	TRBD2	TRBJ2-1	TRBV7-3	15	CASSPQADGRGEQFF	TGTGCCAGCAGCCCCCAGGCGGACGGGAGGGGTGAGCAGTTCTTC
NA	TRBD1	TRBJ2-7	TRBV6-5	14	CASTLDRGIDEQYF	TGTGCCAGCACTCTGGACAGGGGGATCGACGAGCAGTACTTC
NA	NA	TRBJ1-1	TRBV18	14	CASSLNREGAEAFF	TGTGCCAGCTCACTTAACAGGGAAGGGGCTGAAGCTTTCTTT
NA	NA	TRBJ1-1	TRBV4-1	15	CASSQTGAENTEAFF	TGCGCCAGCAGTCAAACGGGGGCTGAGAACACTGAAGCTTTCTTT
few	TRBD2	TRBJ2-3	TRBV19	14	CASSSGSWADTQYF	TGTGCCAGTAGTAGCGGGAGTTGGGCAGATACGCAGTATTTT
NA	TRBD2	TRBJ2-1	TRBV30	15	CAWSVGLAGDNEQFF	TGTGCCTGGAGTGTAGGCCTAGCGGGAGATAATGAGCAGTTCTTC
NA	TRBD1	TRBJ2-7	TRBV28	14	CASSWTGRLYEQYF	TGTGCCAGCAGCTGGACAGGGCGGTTGTACGAGCAGTACTTC
NA	NA	TRBJ1-1	TRBV30	11	CAWTVGGRAFF	TGTGCCTGGACCGTGGGGGGAAGGGCTTTCTTT
NA	NA	TRBJ1-1	TRBV12-3/TRBV12-4	11	CASRTFGRAFF	TGTGCCAGCAGGACCTTCGGCAGGGCTTTCTTT